This T cell receptor (beta chain) was identified during a study of CD8+CD57+ T cells in acquired aplastic anemia (dated by TCRdb to between 2017 and 2018). About the investigation overall: A mean of approximately 3 ug of DNA, ranging from about 0.2 to 27.4 ug, was extracted from sorted CD4+ and CD8+ cells. CD8+CD57+ expansion was defined as frequency above the mean frequency observed in healthy subjects.

The CDR3 runs 15 residues from the cysteine to the phenylalanine. Only the CDR3 part of the read is kept: 45 bases, read in frame from the first base. Trimming at the junction amounts to 5 bases on V and 0 bases on J, and the germline ends lie 11 bases apart. The germline V gene encodes CDR1 LNHDA and CDR2 SQIVND (reference sequence). Flow cytometry had shown CD8+CD57+ cell expansion in the patients selected for sequencing. Every patient had a diagnosis of severe acquired aplastic anemia based on International Study of Aplastic Anemia and Agranulocytosis and Camitta criteria. Patients had received no therapy at the time of blood sampling. The study deep-sequenced TCR repertoires of sorted CD4+ and CD8+ blood T cells from severe aplastic anemia patients and healthy subjects. Patients were enrolled under clinicaltrials.gov protocols 00001620, 01623167, 00001397, 00071045, 00081523 and 00961064 in the USA. Ficoll-Paque density gradient centrifugation was used to isolate peripheral blood mononuclear cells. Before DNA extraction, CD4+ and CD8+ T cells were sorted with FACS or magnetic beads.

Genomic DNA was used as template for profiling of TCR beta VDJ combinations and CDR3 sequences. TCR repertoire sequencing was run on an Illumina HiSeq 2000. The published analysis was carried out like this. Repertoire assessment relied on Simpson's diversity index, CDR3 size and DJ length profiles, and TRBV/TRBJ rearrangement plots. Whichever DNA sequence was most abundant in the deep sequencing data was defined as the immunodominant clone. CDR3 amino acid sequences were checked for sharing between subjects and were compared against published repertoires and the VDJdb database. The public reads were reprocessed in TCRdb via fastp at Q25 and MiXCR, keeping in-frame beta chains. Rows merge per CDR3 protein into single entries with the most common DNA and genes. V and J calls and clone size were set by TCRdb, not the authors. Here the sample has about 180,000 distinct CDR3 sequences; around half occur a single time. 1.1% of the sample is taken by the ten largest.

This clonotype has ten or more counts. Its specific antigen is unknown. Per-base quality was not reported, and no clone a single base away is much larger than it. Points the paper makes about the study in general: Roughly 29 CD8+ CDR3 sequences were found to be shared between patients and controls, but these sequences appeared to be highly expressed in patients and within the immunodominant clones of the patients. CD8+ Simpson's diversity did not differ significantly between patients and healthy controls (P=0.060).

The TCR comes from a human donor with aplastic anemia. The chain couples TRBV19 to TRBJ1-3; confidence is insufficient to name the D gene. Sequencing input: sorted CD4+, CD8+, or CD8+CD57+ T cells (not recorded which) from PBMCs. This receptor carries the CDR3 CASSSAGSSGNTIYF. The nucleotide sequence reads TGTGCCAGTAGTTCGGCGGGGAGCTCTGGAAACACCATATATTTT.